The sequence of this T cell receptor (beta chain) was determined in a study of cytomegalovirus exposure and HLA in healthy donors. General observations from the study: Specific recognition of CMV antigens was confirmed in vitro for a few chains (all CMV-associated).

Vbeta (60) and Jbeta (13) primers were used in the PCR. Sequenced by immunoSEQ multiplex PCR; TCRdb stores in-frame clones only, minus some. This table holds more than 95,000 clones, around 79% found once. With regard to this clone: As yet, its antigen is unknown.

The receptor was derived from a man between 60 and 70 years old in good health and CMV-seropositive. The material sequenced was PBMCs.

CDR3 nucleotides: TGTGCCAGTACTACAGGGGGCTCCGGCACAGATACGCAGTATTTT. Its protein product is CASTTGGSGTDTQYF. The V gene is TRBV19, the J gene TRBJ2-3; TRBD1 agrees at 9 bases. Germline CDR1 reads LNHDA; CDR2 reads SQIVND (reference sequence). The CDR3 is 15 residues long. V was pared by 7 bases and J by 1 base, with 6 bases of the junction left unmatched.